What follows are 8 T cell receptor beta chains derived from one specimen sequenced in a study of T cell responses to AZD1222 COVID-19 vaccine (dated by TCRdb to about 2021). The library was prepared using the immunoSEQ multiplex PCR assay. The immuneACCESS repertoire file appears here via TCRdb, limited to in-frame rearrangements. These files lack a portion of the clones; in checked studies, under half of the deficit traces to unresolved V genes, and the cause of the others is not known. A total of approximately 190,000 clones appear in this sample, 85% to 95% of them only once. Less than 1.5% of the sample rests with the top ten. In light of the paper, this sample's time point label describes: baseline before first vaccination. Sequencing used peripheral blood, obtained on day 0 of AZD1222 vaccination. These receptors were collected from an adult in good health.

This chain connects TRBV7-2 to TRBJ2-7; the match to TRBD2 covers 10 bases. Trimming took 3 bases from V and 4 from J; bases not matched to a gene: 6. Germline lookup yields CDR1 SGHTA and CDR2 FQGNSA. The CDR3 is 15 residues long. For the CDR3, the DNA is TGTGCCAGCAGCTTTGCGCTAGCGGGGGTGTACGAGCAGTACTTC. The encoded protein is CASSFALAGVYEQYF. Based on the CDR3 plus reference TRBV7-2 and TRBJ2-7, the full variable domain is GAGVSQSPSNKVTEKGKDVELRCDPISGHTALYWYRQSLGQGLEFLIYFQGNSAPDKSGLPSDRFSAERTGGSVSTLTIQRTQQEDSAVYLCASSFALAGVYEQYFGPGTRLTVT.

V is TRBV20-1 and J is TRBJ2-1, with D tentatively TRBD1 (6 bases). The CDR3 contains 10 residues. V shed 6 bases and J shed 6 bases, with 6 bases lying between them. Germline-derived CDR1 and CDR2 are DFQATT and SNEGSKA (reference sequence). The CDR3 sequence is CSAGANEQFF. The CDR3 DNA sequence: TGCAGTGCGGGGGCCAATGAGCAGTTCTTC.

The chain has TRBV6-1 and TRBJ1-5; maybe TRBD1 (6 bases). The CDR3 extends over 14 amino acids. Trimming pared 1 base from V and 3 bases from J, leaving 7 bases between. Germline V gene lookup returns CDR1 MNHNS and CDR2 SASEGT. CDR3 loop: CASSEGQVNQPQHF. The CDR3 nucleotides read TGTGCCAGCAGTGAAGGACAGGTCAATCAGCCCCAGCATTTT.

This clone has just one count. The chain joins TRBV7-6 to TRBJ1-4; 7 bases align to TRBD1. V was pared by 4 bases and J by 7 bases, with 3 bases of the junction left unmatched. The CDR3 is made up of 13 amino acids. Germline V lookup: CDR1 SGHVS, CDR2 FNYEAQ. CDR3 amino acids: CASSYRQGEKLFF. In DNA form, the CDR3 reads TGTGCCAGCAGCTATCGACAGGGTGAAAAACTGTTTTTT.

This clone appeared once. The rearrangement joins TRBV9 to TRBJ2-2, with TRBD1 matching over 7 bases. CDR3 length: 15 amino acids. With V trimmed by 7 bases and J by 0 bases, 6 bases remained unmatched. Per germline, CDR1 SGDLS and CDR2 YYNGEE. The CDR3 sequence: CASEPGTANTGELFF. The CDR3 coding sequence is TGTGCCAGCGAACCCGGGACAGCGAACACCGGGGAGCTGTTTTTT.

The CDR3 region is CSVEAAGSYEQYF. The DNA of the CDR3 is TGCAGCGTTGAAGCGGCAGGGAGCTACGAGCAGTACTTC. The genes are TRBV29-1 and TRBJ2-7; either TRBD1 or TRBD2 may supply D (5 bases each). Deletions cut 1 base from V and 3 bases from J, with 10 bases between. This CDR3 has 13 residues. Germline V lookup: CDR1 SQVTM, CDR2 ANQGSEA.

CDR3 protein: CAWSQGWDVGSTDTQYF. The CDR3 coding sequence is TGTGCCTGGAGTCAAGGATGGGACGTCGGAAGCACAGATACGCAGTATTTT. The chain has TRBV30 and TRBJ2-3, with D tentatively TRBD1 or TRBD2 (5 bases each). V shed 2 bases and J shed 0 bases, with 18 bases lying between them. The CDR3 spans 17 residues. The germline V gene has CDR1 GTSNPN and CDR2 SVGIG (reference sequence).

The CDR3 DNA sequence: TGCGCCAGCAGCCAAGATCAGGTCCACAGGGCGAACTATGGCTACACCTTC. Translated, it gives CASSQDQVHRANYGYTF. The genes are TRBV4-1 and TRBJ1-2; a possible D gene is TRBD1 (6 bases). The CDR3 consists of 17 residues. With 0 bases removed from V and 2 bases from J, the gap between germline ends came to 16 bases. CDR1 MGHRA and CDR2 YSYEKL come from the germline V gene.